A single sample gave rise to the 3 T cell receptor beta chains below, sequenced in a study of identifying expanded T cells in peripheral blood (dated by TCRdb to about 2019). Libraries were constructed by the immunoSEQ multiplex PCR assay. TCRdb mirrors the immuneACCESS table, restricted to in-frame sequences. Some clones are absent from its copies; in checked studies, under half trace to an unresolved V gene, and the reason for the others is unknown. Recorded for this sample are 120,000 or so clones; approximately 88% of them occurred a single time. The ten largest clones add up to 3% to 4% of the sample. Sequenced: blood. The receptors were sampled from a person aged 18-70 years in good health.

The rearrangement joins TRBV5-1 to TRBJ2-3; no definite D call. V was shortened by 0 bases and J by 3 bases, with 14 bases between the two germline ends. The germline V gene encodes CDR1 SGHRS and CDR2 YFSETQ. CDR3 length: 16 residues. This CDR3 is CASSLGDTGRTDTQYF. The CDR3 DNA is TGCGCCAGCAGCTTGGGGGATACCGGCCGTACAGATACGCAGTATTTT.

CDR3 sequence: CASSLEVYSNHEQYF. The CDR3 DNA reads as TGTGCCAGCAGCTTAGAGGTCTACTCGAACCACGAGCAGTACTTC. The rearrangement links TRBV7-8 to TRBJ2-7, with D unresolved. This CDR3 has 15 amino acids. Germline V CDR1 and CDR2: SGHVS, FQNEAQ. Between the trimmed V and J ends, which lost 1 base and 5 bases, there was a span of 15 bases.

In the case of this clone: The junction differs from germline at one of its ends, possibly a read error. As DNA, the CDR3 is TGCAGCGTGACATCCGGGACAGTTCACTACTTC. Translated: CSVTSGTVHYF. The V call is TRBV29-1, the J call TRBJ2-4; 7 bases line up with TRBD1. The germline gives CDR1 SQVTM, CDR2 ANQGSEA. The CDR3 is made up of 11 amino acids.